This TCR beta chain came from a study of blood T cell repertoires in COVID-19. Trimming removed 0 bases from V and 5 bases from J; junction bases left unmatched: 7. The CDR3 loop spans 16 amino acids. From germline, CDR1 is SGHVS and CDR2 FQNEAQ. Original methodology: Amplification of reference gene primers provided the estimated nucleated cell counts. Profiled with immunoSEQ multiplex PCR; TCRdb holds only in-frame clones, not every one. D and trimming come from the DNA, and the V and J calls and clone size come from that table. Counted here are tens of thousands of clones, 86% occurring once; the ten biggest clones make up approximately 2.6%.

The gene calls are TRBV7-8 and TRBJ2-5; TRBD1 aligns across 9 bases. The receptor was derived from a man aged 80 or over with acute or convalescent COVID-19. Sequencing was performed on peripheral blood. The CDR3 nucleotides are TGTGCCAGCAGCTTAGCTACCGGGACAGGGAGGGAGACCCAGTACTTC. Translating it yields CASSLATGTGRETQYF.